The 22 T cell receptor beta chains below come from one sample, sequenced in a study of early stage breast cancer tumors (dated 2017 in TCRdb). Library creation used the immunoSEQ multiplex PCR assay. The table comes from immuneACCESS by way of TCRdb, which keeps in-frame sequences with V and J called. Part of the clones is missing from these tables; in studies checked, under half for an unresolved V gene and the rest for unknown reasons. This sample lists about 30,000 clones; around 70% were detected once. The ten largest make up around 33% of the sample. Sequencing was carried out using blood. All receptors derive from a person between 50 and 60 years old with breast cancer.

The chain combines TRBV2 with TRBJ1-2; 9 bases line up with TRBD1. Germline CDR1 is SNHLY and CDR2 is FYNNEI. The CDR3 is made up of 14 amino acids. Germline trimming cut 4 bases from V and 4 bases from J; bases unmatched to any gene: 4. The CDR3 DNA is TGTGCCAGCAGTGTGGGACAGGGACCCTATGGCTACACCTTC. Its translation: CASSVGQGPYGYTF.

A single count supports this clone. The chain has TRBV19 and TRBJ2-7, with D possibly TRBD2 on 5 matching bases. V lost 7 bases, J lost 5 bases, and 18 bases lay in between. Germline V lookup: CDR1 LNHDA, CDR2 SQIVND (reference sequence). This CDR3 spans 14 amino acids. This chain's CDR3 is CASTPRGFVHEQYF. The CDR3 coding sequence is TGTGCCAGTACCCCGAGAGGGTTCGTCCACGAGCAGTACTTC.

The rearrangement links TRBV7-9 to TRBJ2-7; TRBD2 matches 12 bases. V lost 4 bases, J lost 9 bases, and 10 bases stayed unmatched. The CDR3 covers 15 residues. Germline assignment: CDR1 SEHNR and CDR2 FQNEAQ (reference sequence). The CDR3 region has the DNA TGTGCCAGCAGCTCATGGACTAGCGGGATTGTGGTGCAGTACTTC. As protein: CASSSWTSGIVVQYF.

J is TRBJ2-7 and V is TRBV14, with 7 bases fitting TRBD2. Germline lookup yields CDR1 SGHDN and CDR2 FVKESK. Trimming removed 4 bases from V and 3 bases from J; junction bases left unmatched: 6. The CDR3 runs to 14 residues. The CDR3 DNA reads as TGTGCCAGCAGCCGCGGACTAGAAGTCTACGAGCAGTACTTC. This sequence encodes CASSRGLEVYEQYF.

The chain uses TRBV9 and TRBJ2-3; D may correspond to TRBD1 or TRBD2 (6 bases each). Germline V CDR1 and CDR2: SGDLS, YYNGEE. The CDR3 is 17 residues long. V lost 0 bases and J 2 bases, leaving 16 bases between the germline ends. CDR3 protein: CASSVEWGAVYTDTQYF. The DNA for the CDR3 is TGTGCCAGCAGCGTAGAGTGGGGGGCGGTCTACACAGATACGCAGTATTTT. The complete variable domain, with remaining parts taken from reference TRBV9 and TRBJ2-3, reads DSGVTQTPKHLITATGQRVTLRCSPRSGDLSVYWYQQSLDQGLQFLIQYYNGEERAKGNILERFSAQQFPDLHSELNLSSLELGDSALYFCASSVEWGAVYTDTQYFGPGTRLTVL.

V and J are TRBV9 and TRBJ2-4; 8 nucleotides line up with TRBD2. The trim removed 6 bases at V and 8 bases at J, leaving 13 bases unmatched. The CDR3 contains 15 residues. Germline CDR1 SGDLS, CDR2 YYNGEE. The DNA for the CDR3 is TGTGCCAGCACTCGTTTTAGCGGGGACTGGGACATTCAGTACTTC. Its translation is CASTRFSGDWDIQYF.

CDR3 DNA: TGTGCCAGCAGCTTCTGGGGGCAGGGTAATGAAAAACTGTTTTTT. Its protein is CASSFWGQGNEKLFF. This sequence joins TRBV5-4 and TRBJ1-4, with a possible D match to TRBD1 (6 bases). The CDR3 runs to 15 residues. Germline lookup yields CDR1 SGHNT and CDR2 YYREEE (reference sequence). V was trimmed by 2 bases and J by 4 bases, leaving 12 bases between them.

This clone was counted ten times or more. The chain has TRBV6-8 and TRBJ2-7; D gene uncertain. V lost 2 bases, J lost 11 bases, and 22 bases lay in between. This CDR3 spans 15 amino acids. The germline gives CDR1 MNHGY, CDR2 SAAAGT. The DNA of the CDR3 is TGTGCCAGCAGTTACCTTCGCAGCCATCACCAAAGAAAGTACTTC. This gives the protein CASSYLRSHHQRKYF.

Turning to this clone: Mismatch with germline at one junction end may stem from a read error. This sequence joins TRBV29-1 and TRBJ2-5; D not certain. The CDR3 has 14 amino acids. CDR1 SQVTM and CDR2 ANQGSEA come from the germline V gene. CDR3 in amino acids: CSVVGDRDQEAQYF. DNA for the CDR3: TGCAGCGTAGTTGGGGATAGAGACCAAGAGGCCCAGTACTTC.

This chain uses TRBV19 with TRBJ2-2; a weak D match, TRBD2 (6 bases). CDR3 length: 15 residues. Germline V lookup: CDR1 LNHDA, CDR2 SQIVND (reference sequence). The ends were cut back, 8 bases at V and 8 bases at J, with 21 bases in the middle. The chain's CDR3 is CASLEEDSGVGELFF. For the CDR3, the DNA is TGTGCCAGTCTAGAAGAGGATAGCGGAGTGGGGGAGCTGTTTTTT.

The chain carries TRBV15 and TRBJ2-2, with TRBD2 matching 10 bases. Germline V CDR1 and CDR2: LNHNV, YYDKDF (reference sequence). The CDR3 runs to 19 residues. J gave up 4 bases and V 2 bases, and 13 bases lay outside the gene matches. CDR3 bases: TGTGCCACCAGCAGACGGGCTAGCGGGAGCATTGTGAGCACCGGGGAGCTGTTTTTT. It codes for CATSRRASGSIVSTGELFF.

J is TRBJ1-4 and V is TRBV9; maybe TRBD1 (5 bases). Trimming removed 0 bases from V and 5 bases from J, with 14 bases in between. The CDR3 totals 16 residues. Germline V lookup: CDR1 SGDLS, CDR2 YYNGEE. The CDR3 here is CASSVGARGGNEKLFF. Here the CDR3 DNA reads TGTGCCAGCAGCGTAGGGGCTAGGGGAGGAAATGAAAAACTGTTTTTT.

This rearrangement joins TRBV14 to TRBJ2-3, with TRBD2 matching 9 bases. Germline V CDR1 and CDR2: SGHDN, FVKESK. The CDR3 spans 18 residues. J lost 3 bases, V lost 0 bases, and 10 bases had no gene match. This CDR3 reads CASSQDFRGGRGTDTQYF. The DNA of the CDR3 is TGTGCCAGCAGCCAAGATTTCCGCGGCGGGAGGGGGACAGATACGCAGTATTTT.

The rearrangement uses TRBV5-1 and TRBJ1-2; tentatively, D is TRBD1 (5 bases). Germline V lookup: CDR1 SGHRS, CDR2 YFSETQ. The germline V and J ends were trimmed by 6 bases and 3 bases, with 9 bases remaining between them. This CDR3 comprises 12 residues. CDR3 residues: CASKVGDYGYTF. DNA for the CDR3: TGCGCCAGCAAGGTGGGGGACTATGGCTACACCTTC.

The CDR3 is CSVVWGVLTDTQYF. The CDR3 DNA reads TGCAGCGTTGTGTGGGGGGTACTCACAGATACGCAGTATTTT. The rearrangement uses TRBV29-1 and TRBJ2-3, with a tentative D call TRBD2 (6 bases). V lost 4 bases and J lost 2, with 13 bases in between. This CDR3 has 14 amino acids. Germline V gene sequence: CDR1 SQVTM, CDR2 ANQGSEA.

CDR3 in amino acids: CASSPRKGAGNTIYF. As DNA, the CDR3 is TGTGCCAGCTCACCAAGGAAAGGAGCTGGAAACACCATATATTTT. The rearrangement joins TRBV18 to TRBJ1-3, with D hard to call. Per germline, CDR1 KGHSH and CDR2 LQKENI. Trimming removed 2 bases at V and 2 bases at J, with 10 bases between. The CDR3 is 15 residues long.

Written as DNA, the CDR3 is TGCGCCAGCAGCGGGCAGCGGGGACTAAACACTGAAGCTTTCTTT. This sequence encodes CASSGQRGLNTEAFF. V is TRBV5-1 and J is TRBJ1-1, with D perhaps TRBD1 (5 bases). This CDR3 comprises 15 residues. Trimming shortened V by 4 bases and J by 2 bases, and 15 bases separated the two germline ends. In germline, CDR1 is SGHRS, CDR2 YFSETQ.

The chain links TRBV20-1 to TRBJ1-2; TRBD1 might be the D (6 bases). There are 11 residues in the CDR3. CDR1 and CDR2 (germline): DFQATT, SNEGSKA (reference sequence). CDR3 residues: CSRTTGYGYTF. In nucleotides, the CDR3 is TGCAGCAGAACGACAGGATATGGCTACACCTTC.

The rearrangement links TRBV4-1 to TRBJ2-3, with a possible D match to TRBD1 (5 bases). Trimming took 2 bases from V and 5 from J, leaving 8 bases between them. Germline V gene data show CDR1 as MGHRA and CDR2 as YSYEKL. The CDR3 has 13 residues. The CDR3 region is CASSQLGQDTQYF. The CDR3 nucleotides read TGCGCCAGCAGCCAATTGGGGCAAGATACGCAGTATTTT.

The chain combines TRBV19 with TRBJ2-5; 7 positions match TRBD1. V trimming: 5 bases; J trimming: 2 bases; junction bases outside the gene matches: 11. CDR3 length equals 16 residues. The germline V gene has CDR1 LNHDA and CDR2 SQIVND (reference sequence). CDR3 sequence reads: CASSLTGARSQETQYF. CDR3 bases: TGTGCCAGTAGTTTAACAGGGGCCCGGTCACAAGAGACCCAGTACTTC. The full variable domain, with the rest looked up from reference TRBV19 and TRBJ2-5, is DGGITQSPKYLFRKEGQNVTLSCEQNLNHDAMYWYRQDPGQGLRLIYYSQIVNDFQKGDIAEGYSVSREKKESFPLTVTSAQKNPTAFYLCASSLTGARSQETQYFGPGTRLLVL.

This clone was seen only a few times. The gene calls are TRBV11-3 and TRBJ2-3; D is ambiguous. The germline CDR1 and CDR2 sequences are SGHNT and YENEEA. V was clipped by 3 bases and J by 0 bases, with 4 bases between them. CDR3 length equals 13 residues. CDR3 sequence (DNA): TGTGCCAGCAGCTTGGGCAGCACAGATACGCAGTATTTT. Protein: CASSLGSTDTQYF.

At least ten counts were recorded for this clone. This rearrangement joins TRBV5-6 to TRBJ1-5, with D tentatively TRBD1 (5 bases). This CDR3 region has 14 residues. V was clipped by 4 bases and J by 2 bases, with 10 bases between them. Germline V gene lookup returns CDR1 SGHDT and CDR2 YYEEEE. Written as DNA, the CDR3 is TGTGCCAGCAGCCCAGGGTGGGGCAATCAGCCCCAGCATTTT. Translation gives CASSPGWGNQPQHF. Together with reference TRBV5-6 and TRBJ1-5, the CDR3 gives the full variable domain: DAGVTQSPTHLIKTRGQQVTLRCSPKSGHDTVSWYQQALGQGPQFIFQYYEEEERQRGNFPDRFSGHQFPNYSSELNVNALLLGDSALYLCASSPGWGNQPQHFGDGTRLSIL.